These 19 T cell receptor beta chains were sequenced from one sample in a study of identical twins. TCRdb re-called the 5' RACE reads through MiXCR, storing one row per CDR3 protein. The table lists a few hundred thousand distinct CDR3 sequences, about 8% of them singletons. These same data were also listed under a study on yellow fever vaccine responses in identical twins.

The material sequenced was CD8+ T cells sorted from blood. The receptors come from a woman between 18 and 29 years old in good health.

In its sample, this clonotype was seen a few times. The rearrangement links TRBV27 to TRBJ1-1, with D tentatively TRBD1 (5 bases). Trimming shortened V by 6 bases and J by 1 base, and 15 bases separated the two germline ends. Looked up from germline, CDR1 is MNHEY and CDR2 is SMNVEV (reference sequence). There are 15 residues in the CDR3. CDR3 coding DNA: TGTGCCAGCAGAGATGGGGCTTACCCGAACACTGAAGCTTTCTTT. Residues: CASRDGAYPNTEAFF.

The chain joins TRBV27 to TRBJ2-7, with D maybe TRBD1 (5 bases). Germline assignment: CDR1 MNHEY and CDR2 SMNVEV (reference sequence). The CDR3 covers 15 residues. Trimming took 11 bases from V and 9 from J, leaving 29 bases between them. DNA for the CDR3: TGTGCCTCAAGTTGGGCGGTAGGGGCAAATTCGTGGCAGTACTTC. It yields the protein CASSWAVGANSWQYF.

The chain employs TRBV6-2 or TRBV6-3 and TRBJ2-7; 9 bases agree with TRBD1. The V gene end was trimmed by 7 bases and the J gene end by 4 bases; junction bases not matched to a gene: 14. Germline CDR1 MNHEY, CDR2 SVGEGT. The CDR3 is 16 residues long. CDR3 DNA: TGTGCCAGCAAAACCCCCTGGACAGGGGAAGGATACGAGCAGTACTTC. It translates to CASKTPWTGEGYEQYF.

This clonotype was counted only a few times. The V gene is TRBV29-1, the J gene TRBJ2-3; 7 positions match TRBD2. The germline CDR1 and CDR2 sequences are SQVTM and ANQGSEA. This CDR3 contains 15 residues. With 4 bases clipped from V and 2 bases from J, the junction kept 9 bases outside the gene matches. The CDR3 protein is CSVVITSVITDTQYF. CDR3 in DNA: TGCAGCGTTGTCATCACTAGCGTAATCACAGATACGCAGTATTTT.

This clonotype has just a few counts. The gene calls are TRBV6-2 or TRBV6-3 and TRBJ2-7; D might be TRBD1 (6 bases). CDR1 is MNHEY, CDR2 SVGEGT, per germline. CDR3 size: 20 residues. With 5 bases removed from V and 2 bases from J, the gap between germline ends came to 31 bases. CDR3: CASSTPLGEGESPRTYEQYF. The CDR3 DNA is TGTGCCAGCAGTACCCCCCTGGGAGAGGGGGAAAGTCCACGAACCTACGAGCAGTACTTC.

The chain recombines TRBV3-1 with TRBJ2-7; D perhaps matches TRBD2 (5 bases). V lost 3 bases and J 4 bases, leaving 16 bases between the germline ends. Per germline, CDR1 LGHDT and CDR2 YNNKEL (reference sequence). The CDR3 is 15 amino acids. CDR3 region: CASSHGEQAWYEQYF. The CDR3 DNA reads as TGTGCCAGCAGCCACGGGGAACAAGCCTGGTACGAGCAGTACTTC.

The chain employs TRBV27 and TRBJ2-2; D call uncertain. The CDR3 totals 12 residues. V was clipped by 5 bases and J by 7 bases, with 8 bases between them. CDR1 and CDR2 from the germline V gene are MNHEY and SMNVEV (reference sequence). CDR3 in DNA: TGTGCCAGCAGTCGACGTAGCGGGGAGCTGTTTTTT. Amino acids: CASSRRSGELFF.

The V and J genes are TRBV4-3 and TRBJ2-1; 14 nucleotides agree with TRBD2. Looked up from germline, CDR1 is LGHNA and CDR2 is YSLEER. The CDR3 runs to 17 residues. V was clipped by 5 bases and J by 8 bases; unmatched bases: 11. The CDR3 nucleotides read TGCGCCAGCAGCTCACGACTAGCGGGAGGGGACGGGGATGAGCAGTTCTTC. This gives the protein CASSSRLAGGDGDEQFF.

This clonotype has only a few counts. The J gene is TRBJ1-6, the V gene TRBV20-1; TRBD1 matches 8 bases. Germline V CDR1 and CDR2: DFQATT, SNEGSKA (reference sequence). Trimming took 7 bases from V and 10 from J; bases not matched to a gene: 9. This CDR3 contains 13 residues. This chain's CDR3 is CSVPQGAGSPLHF. CDR3 in DNA: TGCAGTGTTCCGCAGGGGGCAGGGTCACCCCTCCACTTT.

This clonotype was seen more than once but under ten times. An end of the junction differs from the germline gene, which may be a read error. The chain couples TRBV7-7 to TRBJ2-5; possibly TRBD2 for D (6 bases). Per the germline V gene, CDR1 is SSHAT and CDR2 is FNYEAQ (reference sequence). This CDR3 contains 15 residues. The CDR3 sequence is CASSLLGGVQETQYF. CDR3 nucleotides: TGTGCTAGCAGCTTGTTGGGCGGGGTCCAAGAGACCCAGTACTTC.

The CDR3 DNA reads as TGCGCCAGCAGCCAATTGCGCCGGGACAGCAAAAACATTCAGTACTTC. This sequence encodes CASSQLRRDSKNIQYF. This chain links TRBV4-3 with TRBJ2-4, with 7 bases that match TRBD1. CDR1 is LGHNA and CDR2 is YSLEER in the germline V gene. Trimming took 2 bases from V and 3 from J; bases not matched to a gene: 7. The CDR3 extends over 16 amino acids.

The chain uses TRBV5-1 and TRBJ1-1, with TRBD1 matching over 9 bases. Trimming removed 3 bases from V and 0 bases from J; junction bases left unmatched: 3. This CDR3 is built from 15 residues. Germline V gene lookup returns CDR1 SGHRS and CDR2 YFSETQ. CDR3 loop: CASSSGQGLNTEAFF. Written as DNA, the CDR3 is TGCGCCAGCAGCTCGGGACAGGGCCTGAACACTGAAGCTTTCTTT.

This sequence joins TRBV21-1 and TRBJ2-1; TRBD1 is the table's D call and was not checked against the DNA. TRBV21-1 corresponds to a pseudogene. The CDR3 totals 13 residues. CDR3 sequence: CASSARYRVEQFF. The CDR3 nucleotides read TGTGCCAGCAGCGCCCGTTACAGGGTTGAGCAGTTCTTC.

Regarding this clonotype: A read error may be the cause here, since a much bigger clone is one base away. The chain links TRBV2 to TRBJ2-1; the D gene is possibly TRBD2 (6 bases). The V and J ends lost 6 bases and 8 bases respectively, with 11 bases between them. The CDR3 extends over 12 amino acids. Germline values: CDR1 SNHLY, CDR2 FYNNEI. CDR3 DNA sequence: TGTGCCAGCAGGGGAGGTTACCATGAGCAGTTCTTC. It encodes CASRGGYHEQFF.

The V and J genes are TRBV4-3 and TRBJ2-1; possible D gene TRBD2, 6 bases. V shed 0 bases and J shed 7 bases, with 13 bases lying between them. Germline CDR1 and CDR2: LGHNA and YSLEER. CDR3 length: 15 residues. The CDR3 region is CASSQDGVRENEQFF. The CDR3 DNA reads TGCGCCAGCAGCCAAGATGGAGTCCGGGAGAATGAGCAGTTCTTC.

This clonotype was observed a handful of times. V is TRBV5-6 and J is TRBJ2-3, with TRBD1 matching over 7 bases. V was clipped by 3 bases and J by 5 bases; unmatched bases: 6. From germline, CDR1 is SGHDT and CDR2 YYEEEE. This CDR3 comprises 14 residues. This CDR3 reads CASSSGQAGDTQYF. In DNA, the CDR3 is TGTGCCAGCAGCTCTGGACAGGCGGGAGATACGCAGTATTTT.

CDR3 loop: CSASPAGTDYEQYF. As DNA, the CDR3 is TGCAGTGCTAGTCCAGCGGGAACGGACTACGAGCAGTACTTC. The chain is built from TRBV20-1 and TRBJ2-7; 7 bases fit TRBD2. Germline CDR1 reads DFQATT; CDR2 reads SNEGSKA (reference sequence). The CDR3 is 14 amino acids. Unmatched junction bases numbered 8, after V lost 3 bases and J lost 3 bases.

J is TRBJ2-7 and V is TRBV10-3; D might be TRBD1 (5 bases). Germline CDR1 ENHRY, CDR2 SYGVKD. This CDR3 region has 14 residues. The V and J ends lost 5 bases and 0 bases respectively, with 11 bases between them. The CDR3 protein is CAISKATASYEQYF. The CDR3 DNA sequence: TGTGCCATCAGTAAGGCGACAGCCTCCTACGAGCAGTACTTC.

The chain recombines TRBV6-2 or TRBV6-3 with TRBJ2-7; D call uncertain. This CDR3 region has 12 residues. Per germline, CDR1 MNHEY and CDR2 SVGEGT. The V end lost 5 bases, the J end lost 2 bases, and 7 bases lay between the germline ends. CDR3 DNA: TGTGCCAGCAGTGACGCCGCCTACGAGCAGTACTTC. Translating it yields CASSDAAYEQYF.